This paragraph reports one T cell receptor (beta chain). Which antigen it targets is not known. Base qualities were left out, and no much larger clone turns up one base away. The donors were about 40 Caucasian individuals from Russia, aged roughly 6 to 100 years, who were systemically healthy. Approximately 9.7 milliliters of peripheral blood were drawn from each donor into EDTA-treated Vacutainer tubes. Ficoll-Paque density-gradient centrifugation was used to isolate PBMCs, with at least 7 million per sample. Trizol reagent was used to extract total RNA from PBMCs, with at least 5.5 micrograms per sample. The percentages of naive CD45RAhigh/CD27high T cells were determined by flow cytometry on a PBMC aliquot from every donor. The CDR3 spans 15 residues, from the cysteine through the phenylalanine. Only the CDR3 portion is preserved as DNA: 45 bases, with reading frame beginning at the first base. Looking up the germline V gene (reference sequence) yields CDR1 LNHNV and CDR2 YYDKDF. The junction carries 14 bases between V and J, which are trimmed by 0 bases and 6 bases respectively.

Library preparation employed 5' RACE. A second PCR of roughly 7 to 11 cycles was performed with a sample-barcoded 5' primer and a J-beta primer mix. A unique molecular identifier was introduced onto each TCR beta cDNA molecule by a template-switch 5' adaptor carrying 12 random nucleotides. Each sample yielded at least 2.5 million CDR3-containing paired-end reads. First-strand cDNA was synthesized from all RNA with the Mint cDNA synthesis kit, primed by a TRBC-specific oligonucleotide. Following uracil-DNA glycosylase treatment, a first 18-cycle PCR with universal primers M1SS and BC2_uni_R was performed on all cDNA. Turning to the authors' computational methods: Normalization of each sample was performed by random selection of 1 million high-quality reads, each carrying a distinct molecular identifier. Reads with shared molecular identifiers were discarded instead of being binned into consensus sequences. MiTCR, with a Q25 quality threshold and the strictest error-elimination algorithm, was used for CDR3 identification, clonotype clustering and error correction. A nonparametric unseen species model using Euler transformation provided a lower-bound estimate of total TCR beta diversity. Using fastp at Q25 and MiXCR, TCRdb reprocessed the public reads and kept productive beta chains. One record per CDR3 amino acid sequence lists the most common genes and DNA. TCRdb's processing, not the authors', yielded these V and J calls. Here the sample has fewer than 2 million distinct CDR3 sequences; around 40% occur a single time. Of the sample, 20% to 25% falls within the top ten clones.

The data derive from a study of blood T cells in healthy people across ages (dated by TCRdb to between 2015 and 2017). As for the study more broadly: In model experiments, roughly one uniquely barcoded TCR beta cDNA molecule per two T cells was captured by template switching. Using deep sequencing normalized with unique cDNA molecular identifiers, the study measured how TCR beta repertoire diversity changes with age. Donors were grouped into four age groups: young (average approximately 16 years), middle-aged (39), aged (around 56) and long-lived (approximately 75). To avoid experimental bias, donors of different ages were distributed randomly across sequencing lanes. Two additional independent replicas of 1 million unique cDNA reads from the same blood draw were analyzed for two donors (one aged 18 to 30 and one aged 80 or older).

General study outcomes and caveats: Estimates of total diversity from one million sequenced T cells were regarded as lower bounds and underestimates. As age increased, observed TCR beta diversity per million T cells dropped in a roughly linear way, and a significant reduction was already evident by age about 40. Compared with the aged group, more naive CD4+ T cells, fewer expanded clones and increased TCR diversity were shown by the long-lived group, suggesting age selection. Because the CMV infection status of the donors was unknown, age-related changes in expanded clonotypes may potentially have been confounded. Because profiling used bulk unsorted PBMCs, naive and antigen-experienced compartments could not be compared conclusively. A strong correlation was found between observed TCR beta diversity and the percentage of naive T cells measured by flow cytometry.

The receptor chain draws on TRBV15 and TRBJ2-5; the D gene is possibly TRBD1 or TRBD2, each agreeing over 6 bases. What was sequenced was blood. The source is a human donor in good health. The nucleotide sequence reads TGTGCCACCAGCAGAGATCCCCGGGGGCGGCAGACCCAGTACTTC. The resulting protein is CATSRDPRGRQTQYF. The entire variable domain, with the stretches around the CDR3 drawn from the reference TRBV15 and TRBJ2-5 proteins, is DAMVIQNPRYQVTQFGKPVTLSCSQTLNHNVMYWYQQKSSQAPKLLFHYYDKDFNNEADTPDNFQSRRPNTSFCFLDIRSPGLGDTAMYLCATSRDPRGRQTQYFGPGTRLLVL.